This TCR beta chain stems from a study of neurological immune-mediated disorders. Study results and caveats: The level of TCR clonal expansion was highest in patients with HTLV-1-associated myelopathy and lowest in multiple sclerosis, where it fell below the level seen in healthy controls.

This clonotype came up many times. The antigen is not known. Noted time point: longitudinal time-point 3. CDR3 length equals 17 residues. The trim removed 3 bases at V and 5 bases at J, leaving 13 bases unmatched. Germline V gene sequence: CDR1 SGHTA, CDR2 FQGNSA. As for the cDNA, it was generated by 5'RACE with 10-nucleotide random UMIs. TCRdb reanalysed the 5' RACE reads using MiXCR and keeps one entry per CDR3 protein. The sample lists approximately 80,000 distinct CDR3 sequences; 4.3% were seen once. The chain combines TRBV7-2 with TRBJ1-1; 9 nucleotides align to TRBD1. Sequenced material: PBMCs. The sequence derives from a woman in her fifties or sixties with multiple sclerosis. The CDR3 nucleotides read TGTGCCAGCAGCTTGGAAACAGGGGGCTTTCGAGGGACTGAAGCTTTCTTT. This codes for CASSLETGGFRGTEAFF.